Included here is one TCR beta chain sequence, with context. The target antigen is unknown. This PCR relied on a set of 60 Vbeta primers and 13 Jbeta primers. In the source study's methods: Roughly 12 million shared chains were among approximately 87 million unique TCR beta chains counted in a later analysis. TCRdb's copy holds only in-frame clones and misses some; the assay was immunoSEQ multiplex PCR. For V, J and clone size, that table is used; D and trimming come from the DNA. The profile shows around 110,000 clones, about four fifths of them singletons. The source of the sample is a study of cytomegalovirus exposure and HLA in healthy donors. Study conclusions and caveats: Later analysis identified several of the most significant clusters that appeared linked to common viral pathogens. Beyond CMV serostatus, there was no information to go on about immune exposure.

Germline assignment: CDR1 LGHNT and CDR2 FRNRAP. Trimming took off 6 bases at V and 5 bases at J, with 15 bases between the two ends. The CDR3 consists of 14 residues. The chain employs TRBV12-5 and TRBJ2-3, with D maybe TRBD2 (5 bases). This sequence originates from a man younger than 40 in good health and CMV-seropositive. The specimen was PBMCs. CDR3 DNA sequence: TGTGCTAGTGGCTACGACTATCCTGGAGATACGCAGTATTTT. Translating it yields CASGYDYPGDTQYF.